This T cell receptor (beta chain) was recorded in a study of T cells in Graves' hyperthyroidism and ophthalmopathy. It was RNA transcripts that yielded the amplified TCR beta CDR3 regions. In the first-round RT-PCR of the TCR CDR3, the HTBI primer set was used. One entry per CDR3 protein results from TCRdb running MiXCR on the multiplex PCR reads. The table records 250,000 to 400,000 distinct CDR3 sequences, around 15% of them present only once. CDR3 size: 14 residues. V lost 0 bases to trimming and J lost 5 bases, with 13 bases between them. Germline V gives CDR1 DFQATT, CDR2 SNEGSKA (reference sequence). This clonotype was seen ten or more times.

The receptor was derived from a woman aged 40 to 50 with Graves' ophthalmopathy. The V and J genes are TRBV20-1 and TRBJ2-5; possibly TRBD2 for D (5 bases). Material for sequencing was blood. The CDR3 sequence: CSARDDLAYETQYF. The CDR3 DNA follows: TGCAGTGCTAGAGATGATCTAGCATATGAGACCCAGTACTTC.